This T cell receptor beta chain comes out of a study of human T cells and chemical hapten exposure. The study, taken as a whole, reports: Relative to controls, expanded TCRs formed significantly more large CDR3 similarity clusters.

TCRdb reprocessed the RACE reads with MiXCR, giving one entry per CDR3 protein. The top ten hold more than 10% of the sample, which has tens of thousands of distinct CDR3 sequences, about 9.6% seen once. The sample holds many counts of this clonotype. The antigen remains undetermined. This sample's time point: patch test 1, 2 weeks after DPC sensitization. Specified treatment: therapeutic diphenylcyclopropenone sensitization with weekly scalp DPC. Germline V lookup: CDR1 MNHEY, CDR2 SVGAGI. V was clipped by 5 bases and J by 4 bases, with 7 bases between them. This CDR3 has 12 amino acids. Material: whole blood, obtained in connection with sensitization to the hapten diphenylcyclopropenone (DPC). The rearrangement links TRBV6-5 to TRBJ2-3; a possible D gene is TRBD1 (6 bases). This TCR came from a woman between 35 and 50 years old with alopecia areata. Some clones in this sample may be carry-over from other donors' samples. CDR3 in DNA: TGTGCCAGCAGTCGGACAGCAGATACGCAGTATTTT. Translation gives CASSRTADTQYF.